This TCR beta chain was observed in a study of CD8 T cells in ankylosing spondylitis. The study's findings and limits: Among TCR beta sequences, a motif of under ten highly homologous variants appeared characteristic of ankylosing spondylitis blood.

The length of the CDR3 is 16 residues. V was pared by 3 bases and J by 3 bases, with 8 bases of the junction left unmatched. The V gene's germline CDR1 is LGHNA and CDR2 YNFKEQ. This clonotype was seen more than once but under ten times. Antigen unknown. TCRdb fed the 5' RACE reads into MiXCR, producing one record per CDR3 protein. This table holds about 460,000 distinct CDR3 sequences, 5.3% found once. Sequencing was carried out using blood, either unsorted or a sorted T cell fraction (not recorded which). The chain combines TRBV4-2 with TRBJ2-3; 8 bases match TRBD1. This TCR came from a male donor with ankylosing spondylitis. The CDR3 DNA sequence: TGTGCCAGCAGCCAGGACAGGGAGATCGGGACAGATACGCAGTATTTT. As protein: CASSQDREIGTDTQYF.